Each of the 9 T cell receptor beta chains below was sequenced from the same sample in a study of blood T cell repertoires in COVID-19. Libraries were prepared by immunoSEQ multiplex PCR; TCRdb keeps only in-frame clonotypes and omits some of them. The sample has roughly 190,000 clones, approximately 84% seen once; the top ten hold approximately 5.1%. Input material: peripheral blood. These receptors came from a woman between 65 and 79 years old with active or convalescent COVID-19.

The V call is TRBV5-4, the J call TRBJ1-1; D call uncertain. V was trimmed by 4 bases and J by 1 base, leaving 11 bases between them. Germline lookup yields CDR1 SGHNT and CDR2 YYREEE (reference sequence). The CDR3 covers 14 residues. This CDR3 reads CASSPEAGNTEAFF. For the CDR3, the DNA is TGTGCCAGCAGCCCGGAGGCGGGGAACACTGAAGCTTTCTTT.

The chain uses TRBV7-9 and TRBJ2-1; TRBD2 might be the D (5 bases). This CDR3 is built from 16 residues. Germline assignment: CDR1 SEHNR and CDR2 FQNEAQ (reference sequence). Trimming left V 2 bases short and J 5 bases short, with 16 bases between. The CDR3 bases are TGTGCCAGCAGCTTATGGCTTGGCCGGGGAGACAATGAGCAGTTCTTC. Amino acid sequence: CASSLWLGRGDNEQFF.

This clone was seen only once. The chain recombines TRBV9 with TRBJ2-2; 15 nucleotides agree with TRBD2. The J segment lost 4 bases and the V segment lost 4 bases, leaving 8 bases of the junction unmatched. Germline V gene lookup returns CDR1 SGDLS and CDR2 YYNGEE. The CDR3 totals 18 residues. In DNA form, the CDR3 reads TGTGCCAGCAGCATCGGACTAGCGGGAGGGCCGGGCACCGGGGAGCTGTTTTTT. Amino acids: CASSIGLAGGPGTGELFF.

The chain carries TRBV3-1 (or the pseudogene TRBV3-2) and TRBJ2-2; 9 nucleotides agree with TRBD1. The CDR3 covers 15 residues. Trimming cost V 4 bases and J 6 bases; bases outside gene matches: 6. Germline V lookup: CDR1 LGHDT, CDR2 YNNKEL (reference sequence). CDR3 sequence: CASSPDRGFPGELFF. CDR3 DNA: TGTGCCAGCAGCCCGGACAGGGGATTCCCCGGGGAGCTGTTTTTT.

V usage is TRBV28 and J usage is TRBJ2-2; 10 bases map to TRBD1. Germline CDR1 and CDR2: MDHEN and SYDVKM. The CDR3 extends over 16 amino acids. V was clipped by 6 bases and J by 3 bases; unmatched bases: 7. CDR3 amino acids: CASRTGGVGHTGELFF. CDR3 bases: TGTGCCAGCAGGACAGGGGGCGTTGGGCACACCGGGGAGCTGTTTTTT.

The chain couples TRBV19 to TRBJ1-2; weak D call: TRBD1 (6 bases). Germline CDR1 reads LNHDA; CDR2 reads SQIVND (reference sequence). The CDR3 sequence is 13 residues long. Trimming stripped 3 bases from V and 8 bases from J, with 13 bases between. As DNA, the CDR3 is TGTGCCAGTAGTATTTCCACAGGGAAGGGCTACACCTTC. Its protein is CASSISTGKGYTF. Full variable domain (remainder filled in from reference TRBV19 and TRBJ1-2): DGGITQSPKYLFRKEGQNVTLSCEQNLNHDAMYWYRQDPGQGLRLIYYSQIVNDFQKGDIAEGYSVSREKKESFPLTVTSAQKNPTAFYLCASSISTGKGYTFGSGTRLTVV.

V and J are TRBV4-1 and TRBJ2-5, with TRBD2 as a possible D gene (6 bases). With 1 base removed from V and 3 bases from J, the gap between germline ends came to 15 bases. The CDR3 spans 16 residues. Germline loops: CDR1 MGHRA, CDR2 YSYEKL. In DNA form, the CDR3 reads TGCGCCAGCAGCCAAGCTGGCGGGAAGGGTAAAGAGACCCAGTACTTC. Its protein product is CASSQAGGKGKETQYF.

J is TRBJ1-4 and V is TRBV2, with D tentatively TRBD1 (5 bases). CDR3 length: 15 amino acids. The V gene's germline CDR1 is SNHLY and CDR2 FYNNEI. V lost 2 bases to trimming and J lost 12 bases, with 19 bases between them. CDR3 region: CASSERGRPWDELFF. The CDR3 coding sequence is TGTGCCAGCAGTGAAAGGGGCAGGCCATGGGATGAACTGTTTTTT.

The count of this clone is one. This chain links TRBV29-1 with TRBJ1-3; D unresolved. Germline lookup yields CDR1 SQVTM and CDR2 ANQGSEA. With 7 bases removed from V and 3 bases from J, the gap between germline ends came to 7 bases. This CDR3 has 11 residues. The CDR3 spells CSGLNGNTIYF. The CDR3 DNA follows: TGCAGCGGACTCAATGGAAACACCATATATTTT.